This T cell receptor (beta chain) appears in the sequencing data of a study of blood T cell repertoires in COVID-19. On the study more broadly: Some COVID-19 samples were acute and others convalescent; all came from the United States, Italy and Spain. The analysed material was cDNA or gDNA that came from T cells, B-cell-depleted T cells, or PBMCs.

The CDR3 runs to 13 residues. V was cut by 6 bases and J by 7 bases, with 12 bases left in between. As handled by the study authors: Counts of nucleated cells, estimated from reference gene primer amplification, were obtained. The data were produced by immunoSEQ multiplex PCR, yet TCRdb's version contains in-frame clones alone and is incomplete. Clone size and the V and J calls come from that table; the DNA yielded D and trimming. In the table there are tens of thousands of clones, 85% to 90% of which are singletons. Sequencing was performed on peripheral blood. The chain employs TRBV12-3 or TRBV12-4 and TRBJ2-2; possibly TRBD1 for D (6 bases). This clonotype originated in a man between 65 and 79 years old with active COVID-19. The CDR3 nucleotides are TGTGCCAGCAGACAGGGATATGACGGGGAGCTGTTTTTT. It translates to CASRQGYDGELFF.